This T cell receptor beta chain was captured by sequencing in a study of post-analysis software for immune sequencing data. Across the study: Patients had relapsing-remitting, secondary progressive or progressive-relapsing multiple sclerosis; some lacked subtype. Study results and limitations: Those with multiple sclerosis, the patient group, showed significantly lower normalized Chao1 diversity than controls. Compared with controls, patients had more of roughly five TRBV segments, including TRBV5-6, TRBV5-1 and TRBV20-1.

Germline V lookup: CDR1 SEHNR, CDR2 FQNEAQ (reference sequence). This CDR3 is 14 amino acids long. V gave up 5 bases and J gave up 4 bases, with 12 bases separating them. Concerning this clonotype itself: The antigen remains undetermined.

cDNA libraries of TCR beta carried unique molecular identifiers. TCRdb independently ran MiXCR on the PCR reads; one entry per CDR3 protein. The sample includes 450,000 to 650,000 distinct CDR3 sequences, roughly 45% of them seen just once. This clonotype was obtained from a girl between 10 and 17 years old with multiple sclerosis. The rearrangement joins TRBV7-9 to TRBJ2-1; a weak D match, TRBD2 (6 bases). Sequenced sample: blood. CDR3 bases: TGTGCCAGCAGCGCAGCGGGCCATTACAATGAGCAGTTCTTC. Amino acid sequence: CASSAAGHYNEQFF.